The text below deals with one TCR beta chain. The antigen it recognizes is unknown. No base qualities exist here, and no much larger clone lies one base off it. The sample belongs to a study of PD-1 blockade in classical Hodgkin lymphoma (dated by TCRdb to 2018 to 2021). About the full investigation: Nivolumab dosing was 3 mg/kg intravenously every 2 weeks, continuing until either disease progression or unacceptable toxicity. The study used TCR beta sequencing and CyTOF to define a peripheral blood immune signature of response to PD-1 blockade in classical Hodgkin lymphoma.

Relative to germline, V is 2 bases shorter and J is 1 base shorter, with 20 bases between their ends. There are 18 amino acids in the CDR3, from cysteine to phenylalanine inclusive. This entry keeps only the CDR3 DNA: 54 bases, framed from base 1. CDR1 and CDR2, per the germline V gene (reference sequence), are LNHDA and SQIVND. The Qiagen DNeasy kit was used to extract genomic DNA from unsorted PBMCs and from the negatively selected CD4+ and CD8+ fractions. TCR beta CDR3 regions were amplified by immunoSEQ multiplex PCR using primers annealing to V and J segments. Amplification bias was minimized using a synthetic immune receptor repertoire, and residual bias was removed computationally after sequencing. In the source study's methods: Custom Python scripts were used to quantify repertoire diversity as the Shannon entropy index. The unsorted, CD4+ and CD8+ repertoires were each analyzed separately, with the exception of combined analyses, where CD4+ and CD8+ sequences were merged in silico. Clonal expansion was defined as a frequency increase of at least 2-fold after treatment compared with C1D1, and clones undetected at baseline were assigned a pseudocount of 0.5. Clones with 0 or 1 copy at C1D1 were classified as singleton clones, and clones with 2 or more copies were classified as non-singleton clones. Clones expanded in unsorted samples were annotated as CD4+, CD8+ or unknown by matching protein sequences in sorted samples from the same patient. Wilcoxon tests were applied to paired samples to test diversity changes from C1D1 to C4D1. Here the immuneACCESS table is served through TCRdb, limited to in-frame sequences with V and J called. Missing clones are a known gap in these copies; in checked studies unresolved V genes cover under half, and the rest lacks a known reason. V, J and clone size are taken as reported in that table, and D and trimming were inferred from the DNA itself. Here the sample has approximately 8,400 clones; roughly 80% occur a single time. Over 25% of the sample is held by the ten biggest clonotypes.

Read against the paper, the sample's time point label means: cycle 4 day 1 (C4D1), after more than five weeks of nivolumab. Relapse after autologous stem cell transplantation had occurred in all trial patients, and cohorts A, B and C were distinguished by prior brentuximab vedotin exposure. A Miltenyi CD8+ T cell isolation kit was used for magnetic negative selection to purify CD8+ T cells from thawed PBMCs. A total of around 60 patients with relapsed/refractory classical Hodgkin lymphoma made up the trial cohort, and each patient's best overall response was complete response, partial response or progressive disease. Single-agent nivolumab was administered to trial patients in the multi-cohort phase II CheckMate 205 trial. An independent review committee assessed best overall response using the 2007 International Working Group response criteria. Trial PBMCs were collected immediately before nivolumab initiation (C1D1) and during therapy at cycle 2 day 1 and cycle 4 day 1. Peripheral blood was collected in 8 mL Vacutainer Cell Preparation Tubes, from which PBMCs were isolated by centrifugation and then cryopreserved. Purified CD4+ and CD8+ fractions were prepared only for cases where an additional PBMC sample was available. Magnetically labelled cells were depleted on LS columns in a quadroMACS separator, and the flow-through was collected as the purified fraction.

The study at large found these results: The study was limited to a single clinical trial cohort, and causes of repertoire differences, possibly disease activity or prior therapy, remained undefined. Baseline TCR diversity was reported to be lower in newly diagnosed patients than in healthy donors, and even lower in relapsed/refractory patients. Patients starting nivolumab less than 1 year after ASCT had lower diversity and were excluded from later analyses to avoid confounding by immune reconstitution. Trial patients achieving complete response had baseline diversity similar to newly diagnosed patients, whereas partial responders and progressors had significantly lower diversity. CD4+ but not CD8+ TCR diversity rose significantly by C4D1 (p=0.0027 vs p=0.16), most apparent in complete responders (p=0.02).

Recombination joined TRBV19 with TRBJ1-1; confidence is insufficient to name the D gene. Source: CD8+ T cells from blood, taken before the fourth cycle of nivolumab. The clonotype was recovered from a human donor with classical Hodgkin lymphoma. CDR3 loop: CASSIIVGQAGKNTEAFF. In nucleotide form, the sequence is TGTGCCAGTAGTATAATCGTAGGGCAGGCCGGAAAGAACACTGAAGCTTTCTTT.